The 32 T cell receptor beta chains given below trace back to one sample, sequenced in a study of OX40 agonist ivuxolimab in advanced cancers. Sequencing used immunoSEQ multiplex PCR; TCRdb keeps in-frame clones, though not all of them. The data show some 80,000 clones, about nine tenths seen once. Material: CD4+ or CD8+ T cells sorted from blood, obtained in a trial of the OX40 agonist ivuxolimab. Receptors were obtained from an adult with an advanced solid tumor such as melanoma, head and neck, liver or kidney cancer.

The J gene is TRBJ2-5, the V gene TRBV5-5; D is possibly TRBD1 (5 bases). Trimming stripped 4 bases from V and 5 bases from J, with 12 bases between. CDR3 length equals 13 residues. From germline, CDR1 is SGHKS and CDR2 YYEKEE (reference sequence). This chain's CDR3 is CASSLQGRETQYF. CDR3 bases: TGTGCCAGCAGCCTGCAGGGCAGGGAGACCCAGTACTTC.

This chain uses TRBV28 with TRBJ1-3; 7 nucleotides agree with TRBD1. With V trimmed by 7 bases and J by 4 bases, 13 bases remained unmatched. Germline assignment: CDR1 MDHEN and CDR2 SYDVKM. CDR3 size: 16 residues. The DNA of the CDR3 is TGTGCCAGCATGACCCCCGCAGCAGGGGGAGGAAACACCATATATTTT. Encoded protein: CASMTPAAGGGNTIYF.

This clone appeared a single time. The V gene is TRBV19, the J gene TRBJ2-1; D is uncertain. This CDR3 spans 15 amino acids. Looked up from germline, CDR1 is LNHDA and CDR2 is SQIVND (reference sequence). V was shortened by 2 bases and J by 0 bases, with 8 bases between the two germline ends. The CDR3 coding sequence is TGTGCCAGTAGTATAACCCGGAGCTCCTACAATGAGCAGTTCTTC. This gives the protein CASSITRSSYNEQFF.

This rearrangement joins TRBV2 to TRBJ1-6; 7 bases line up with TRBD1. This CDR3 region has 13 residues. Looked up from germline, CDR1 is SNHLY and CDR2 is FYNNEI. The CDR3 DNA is TGTGCAGACAGGGTATATGATAATTCACCCCTCCACTTT. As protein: CADRVYDNSPLHF.

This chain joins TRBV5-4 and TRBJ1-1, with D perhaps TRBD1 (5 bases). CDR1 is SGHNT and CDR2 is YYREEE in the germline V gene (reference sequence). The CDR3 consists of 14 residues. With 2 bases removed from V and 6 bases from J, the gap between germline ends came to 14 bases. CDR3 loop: CASSFGGAGAEAFF. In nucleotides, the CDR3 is TGTGCCAGCAGCTTCGGAGGGGCGGGGGCTGAAGCTTTCTTT.

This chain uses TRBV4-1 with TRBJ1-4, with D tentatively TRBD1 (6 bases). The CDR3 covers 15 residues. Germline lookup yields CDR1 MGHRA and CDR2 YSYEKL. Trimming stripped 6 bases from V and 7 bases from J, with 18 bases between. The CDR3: CASSPRGGLREKLFF. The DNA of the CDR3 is TGCGCCAGCAGTCCGAGAGGGGGGCTGCGTGAAAAACTGTTTTTT.

The CDR3 loop is CASSSYVGVGYTF. Here the CDR3 DNA reads TGTGCCAGCAGCTCCTATGTCGGAGTGGGCTACACCTTC. The chain carries TRBV7-2 and TRBJ1-2; D uncertain. The germline V gene has CDR1 SGHTA and CDR2 FQGNSA. The CDR3 length is 13 residues. The V end lost 4 bases, the J end lost 8 bases, and 14 bases lay between the germline ends.

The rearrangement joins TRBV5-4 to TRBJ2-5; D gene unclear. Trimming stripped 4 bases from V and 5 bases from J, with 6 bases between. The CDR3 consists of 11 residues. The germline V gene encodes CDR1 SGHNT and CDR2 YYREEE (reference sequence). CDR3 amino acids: CASSPGETQYF. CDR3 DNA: TGTGCCAGCAGCCCGGGCGAGACCCAGTACTTC. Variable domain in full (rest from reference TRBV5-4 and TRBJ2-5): ETGVTQSPTHLIKTRGQQVTLRCSSQSGHNTVSWYQQALGQGPQFIFQYYREEENGRGNFPPRFSGLQFPNYSSELNVNALELDDSALYLCASSPGETQYFGPGTRLLVL.

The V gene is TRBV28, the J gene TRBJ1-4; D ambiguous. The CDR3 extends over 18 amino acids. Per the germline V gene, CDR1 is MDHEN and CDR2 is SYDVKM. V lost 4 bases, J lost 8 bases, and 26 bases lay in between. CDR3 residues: CASSSPSLSANRNEKLFF. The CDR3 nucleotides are TGTGCCAGCAGTTCGCCAAGCCTTTCAGCGAATCGAAACGAAAAACTGTTTTTT.

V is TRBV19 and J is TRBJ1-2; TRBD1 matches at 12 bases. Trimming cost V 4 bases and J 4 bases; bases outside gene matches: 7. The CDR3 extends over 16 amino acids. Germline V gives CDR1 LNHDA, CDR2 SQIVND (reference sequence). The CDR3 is CASSTGTGGYSYGYTF. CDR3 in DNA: TGTGCCAGTAGTACCGGGACAGGGGGCTATAGCTATGGCTACACCTTC.

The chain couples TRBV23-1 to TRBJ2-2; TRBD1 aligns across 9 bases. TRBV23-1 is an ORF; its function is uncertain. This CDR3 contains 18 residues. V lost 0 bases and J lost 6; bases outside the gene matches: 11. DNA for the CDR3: TGCGCCAGCAGTCAATCCAAGGACAGGGGTTACAAGGCCGGGGAGCTGTTTTTT. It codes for CASSQSKDRGYKAGELFF.

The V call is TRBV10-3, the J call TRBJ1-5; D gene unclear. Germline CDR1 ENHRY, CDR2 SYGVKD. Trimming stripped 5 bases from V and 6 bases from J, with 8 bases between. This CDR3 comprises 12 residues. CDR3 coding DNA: TGTGCCATCAGTAGCGCCGGTCAGCCCCAGCATTTT. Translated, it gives CAISSAGQPQHF.

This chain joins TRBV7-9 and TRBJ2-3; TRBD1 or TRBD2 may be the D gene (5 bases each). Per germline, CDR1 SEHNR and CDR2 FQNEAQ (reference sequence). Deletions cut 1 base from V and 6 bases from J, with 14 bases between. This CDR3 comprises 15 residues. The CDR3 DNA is TGTGCCAGCAGCTTAGGCCGGGGCCCTGGGGATACGCAGTATTTT. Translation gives CASSLGRGPGDTQYF.

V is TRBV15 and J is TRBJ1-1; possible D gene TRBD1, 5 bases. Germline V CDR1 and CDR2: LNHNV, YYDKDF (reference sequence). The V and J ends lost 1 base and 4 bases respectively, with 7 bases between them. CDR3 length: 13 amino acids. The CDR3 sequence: CATSRAGSTEAFF. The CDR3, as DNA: TGTGCCACCAGCAGAGCAGGGAGCACTGAAGCTTTCTTT.

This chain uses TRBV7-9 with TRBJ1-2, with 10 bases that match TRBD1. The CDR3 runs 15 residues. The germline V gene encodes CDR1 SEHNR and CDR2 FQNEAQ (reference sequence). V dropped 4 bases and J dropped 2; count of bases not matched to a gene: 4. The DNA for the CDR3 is TGTGCCAGCAGCTACGGACAGGGGGGAAACTATGGCTACACCTTC. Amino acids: CASSYGQGGNYGYTF.

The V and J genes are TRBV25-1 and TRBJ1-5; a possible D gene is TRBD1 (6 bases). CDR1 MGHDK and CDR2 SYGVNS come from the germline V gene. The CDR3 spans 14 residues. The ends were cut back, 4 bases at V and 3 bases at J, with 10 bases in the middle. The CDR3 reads CASSGSGANQPQHF. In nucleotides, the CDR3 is TGTGCCAGCAGTGGTTCGGGGGCCAATCAGCCCCAGCATTTT. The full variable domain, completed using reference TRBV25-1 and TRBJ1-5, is EADIYQTPRYLVIGTGKKITLECSQTMGHDKMYWYQQDPGMELHLIHYSYGVNSTEKGDLSSESTVSRIRTEHFPLTLESARPSHTSQYLCASSGSGANQPQHFGDGTRLSIL.

CDR3 DNA: TGTGCCAGCAGGCCCGGGACGGGTGGGGACTATGGCTACACCTTC. Translation gives CASRPGTGGDYGYTF. This chain joins TRBV6-6 and TRBJ1-2, with D tentatively TRBD1 (5 bases). The length of the CDR3 is 15 residues. Germline CDR1 reads MNHNY; CDR2 reads SVGAGI (reference sequence). With 6 bases removed from V and 3 bases from J, the gap between germline ends came to 17 bases.

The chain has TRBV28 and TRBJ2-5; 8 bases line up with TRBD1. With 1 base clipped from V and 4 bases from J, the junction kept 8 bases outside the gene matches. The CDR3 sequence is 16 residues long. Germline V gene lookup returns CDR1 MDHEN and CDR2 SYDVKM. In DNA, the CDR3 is TGTGCCAGCAGTTTATTCGGCAGGGGGCGCGTAGAGACCCAGTACTTC. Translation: CASSLFGRGRVETQYF.

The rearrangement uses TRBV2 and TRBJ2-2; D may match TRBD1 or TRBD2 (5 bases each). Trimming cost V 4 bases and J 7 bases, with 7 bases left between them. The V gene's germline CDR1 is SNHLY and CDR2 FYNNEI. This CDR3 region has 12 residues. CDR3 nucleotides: TGTGCCAGCAGTGGGGACGGCGGGGAGCTGTTTTTT. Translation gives CASSGDGGELFF.

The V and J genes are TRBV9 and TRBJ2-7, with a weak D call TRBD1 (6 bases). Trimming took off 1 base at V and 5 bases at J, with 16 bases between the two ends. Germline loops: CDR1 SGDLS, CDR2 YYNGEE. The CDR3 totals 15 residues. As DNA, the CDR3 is TGTGCCAGCAGCGTAACACCCGACAGGCTGGACGAGCAGTACTTC. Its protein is CASSVTPDRLDEQYF.

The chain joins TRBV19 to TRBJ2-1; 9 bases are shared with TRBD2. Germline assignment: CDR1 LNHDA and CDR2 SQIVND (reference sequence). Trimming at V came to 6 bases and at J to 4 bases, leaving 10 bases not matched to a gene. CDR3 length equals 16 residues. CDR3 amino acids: CASRGTLAGEYNEQFF. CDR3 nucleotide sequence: TGTGCCAGTAGAGGCACTTTAGCGGGGGAGTACAATGAGCAGTTCTTC.

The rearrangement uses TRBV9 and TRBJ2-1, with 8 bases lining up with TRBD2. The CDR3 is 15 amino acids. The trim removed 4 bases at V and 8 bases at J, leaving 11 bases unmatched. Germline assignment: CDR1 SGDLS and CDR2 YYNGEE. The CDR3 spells CASSPGGGRMDEQFF. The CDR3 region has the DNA TGTGCCAGCAGCCCAGGAGGCGGGAGGATGGATGAGCAGTTCTTC.

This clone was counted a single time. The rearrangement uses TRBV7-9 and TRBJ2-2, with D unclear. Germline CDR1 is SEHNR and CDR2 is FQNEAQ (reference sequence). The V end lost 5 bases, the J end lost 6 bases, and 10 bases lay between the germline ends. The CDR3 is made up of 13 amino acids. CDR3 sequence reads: CASSDTPSGELFF. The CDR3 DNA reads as TGTGCCAGCAGCGATACACCATCCGGGGAGCTGTTTTTT.

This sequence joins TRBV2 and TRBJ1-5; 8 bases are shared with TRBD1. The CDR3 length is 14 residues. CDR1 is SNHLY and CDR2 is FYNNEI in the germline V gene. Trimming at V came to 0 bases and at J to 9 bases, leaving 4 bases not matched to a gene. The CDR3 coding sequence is TGTGCCAGCAGTGAAGCAGGACAGGGTCGGCCCCAGCATTTT. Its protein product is CASSEAGQGRPQHF.

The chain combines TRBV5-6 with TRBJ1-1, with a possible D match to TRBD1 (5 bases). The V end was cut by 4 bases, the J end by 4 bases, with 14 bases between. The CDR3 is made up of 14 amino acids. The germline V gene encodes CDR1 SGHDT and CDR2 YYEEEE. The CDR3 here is CASSRPGGFTEAFF. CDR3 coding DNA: TGTGCCAGCAGCCGCCCTGGGGGGTTCACTGAAGCTTTCTTT.

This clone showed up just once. This CDR3 is CASSRYYEQYF. Written as DNA, the CDR3 is TGTGCCAGCAGCCGCTATTACGAGCAGTACTTC. The chain joins TRBV7-9 to TRBJ2-7; no reliable D call. The V end lost 5 bases, the J end lost 4 bases, and 6 bases lay between the germline ends. Germline CDR1 SEHNR, CDR2 FQNEAQ (reference sequence). The CDR3 extends over 11 amino acids.

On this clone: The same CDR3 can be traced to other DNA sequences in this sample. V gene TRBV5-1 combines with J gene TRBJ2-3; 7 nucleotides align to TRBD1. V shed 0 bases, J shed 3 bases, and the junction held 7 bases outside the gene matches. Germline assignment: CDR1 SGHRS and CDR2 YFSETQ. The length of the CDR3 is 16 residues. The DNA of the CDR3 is TGCGCCAGCAGCTTGGGACAGGGAGTGGGGACAGATACGCAGTATTTT. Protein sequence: CASSLGQGVGTDTQYF.

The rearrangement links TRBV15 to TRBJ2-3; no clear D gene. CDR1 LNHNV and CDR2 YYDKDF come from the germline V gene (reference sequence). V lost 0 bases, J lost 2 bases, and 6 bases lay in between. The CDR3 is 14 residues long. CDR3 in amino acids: CATSRDQATDTQYF. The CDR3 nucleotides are TGTGCCACCAGCAGAGATCAGGCCACAGATACGCAGTATTTT.

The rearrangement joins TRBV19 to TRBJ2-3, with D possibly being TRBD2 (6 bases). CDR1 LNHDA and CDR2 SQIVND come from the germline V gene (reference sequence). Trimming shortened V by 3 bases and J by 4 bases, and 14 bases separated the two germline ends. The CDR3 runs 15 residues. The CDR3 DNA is TGTGCCAGTAGTATTTGGCTCGGGAGCCCAGATACGCAGTATTTT. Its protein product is CASSIWLGSPDTQYF.

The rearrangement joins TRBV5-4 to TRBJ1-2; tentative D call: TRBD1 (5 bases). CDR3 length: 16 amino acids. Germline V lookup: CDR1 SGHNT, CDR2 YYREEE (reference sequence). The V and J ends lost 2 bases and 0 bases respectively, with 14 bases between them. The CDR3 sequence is CASSFGGLEANYGYTF. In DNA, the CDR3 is TGTGCCAGCAGCTTTGGGGGATTAGAAGCTAACTATGGCTACACCTTC.

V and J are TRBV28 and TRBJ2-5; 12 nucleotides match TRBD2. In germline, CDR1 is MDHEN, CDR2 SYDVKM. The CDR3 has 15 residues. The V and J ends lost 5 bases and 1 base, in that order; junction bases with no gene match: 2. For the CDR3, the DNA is TGTGCCAGCAGTCAACTAGCGGGGGGCCAAGAGACCCAGTACTTC. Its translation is CASSQLAGGQETQYF.

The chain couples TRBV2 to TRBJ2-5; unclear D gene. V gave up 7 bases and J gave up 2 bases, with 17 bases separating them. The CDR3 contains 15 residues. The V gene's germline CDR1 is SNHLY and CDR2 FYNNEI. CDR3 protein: CASNPRVTTQETQYF. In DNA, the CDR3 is TGTGCCAGCAATCCACGGGTTACGACACAAGAGACCCAGTACTTC. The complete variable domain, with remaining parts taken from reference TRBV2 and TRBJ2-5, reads EPEVTQTPSHQVTQMGQEVILRCVPISNHLYFYWYRQILGQKVEFLVSFYNNEISEKSEIFDDQFSVERPDGSNFTLKIRSTKLEDSAMYFCASNPRVTTQETQYFGPGTRLLVL.